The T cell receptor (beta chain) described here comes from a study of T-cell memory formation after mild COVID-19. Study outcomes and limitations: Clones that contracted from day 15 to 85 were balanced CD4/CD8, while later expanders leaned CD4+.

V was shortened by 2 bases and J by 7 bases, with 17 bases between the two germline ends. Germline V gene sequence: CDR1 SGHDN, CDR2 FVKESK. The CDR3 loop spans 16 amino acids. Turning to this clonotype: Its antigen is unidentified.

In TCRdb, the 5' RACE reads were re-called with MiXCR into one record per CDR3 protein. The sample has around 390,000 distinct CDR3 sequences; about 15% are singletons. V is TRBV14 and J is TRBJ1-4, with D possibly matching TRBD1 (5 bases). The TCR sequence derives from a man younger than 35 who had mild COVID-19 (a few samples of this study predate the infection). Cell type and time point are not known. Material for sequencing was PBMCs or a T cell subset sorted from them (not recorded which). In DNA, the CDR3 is TGTGCCAGCAGCCAACCCGGGACGGTGGGCATTGAAAAACTGTTTTTT. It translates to CASSQPGTVGIEKLFF.